Shown below are 21 T cell receptor beta chains from a single sample sequenced in a study of TIL therapy for anti-PD-1-resistant metastatic lung cancer. The time point here: pre-treatment sample, taken before nivolumab and TIL therapy. Tumor tissue came from excised metastases, mostly pleural nodules or supraclavicular lymph nodes. The libraries were made with immunoSEQ v3. Clones were read by immunoSEQ multiplex PCR, and TCRdb kept only the in-frame ones, dropping some. The table lists approximately 92,000 clones, about three fifths of them singletons, with 9.5% to 12% in the top ten. The specimen was tumor tissue, collected at baseline. These receptors all stem from a person between 25 and 79 years old with non-small cell lung cancer.

The chain uses TRBV7-2 and TRBJ2-7; 10 bases agree with TRBD2. V was pared by 2 bases and J by 3 bases, with 1 base of the junction left unmatched. The CDR3 contains 14 residues. The germline gives CDR1 SGHTA, CDR2 FQGNSA. CDR3 loop: CASSLRLAGYEQYF. The CDR3 DNA reads TGTGCCAGCAGCTTAAGACTAGCGGGCTACGAGCAGTACTTC.

This clone has more than one count but fewer than ten. The chain's CDR3 is CATSGQGTASKAFF. Here the CDR3 DNA reads TGTGCCACCAGCGGACAGGGTACTGCGTCGAAAGCTTTCTTT. The rearrangement joins TRBV15 to TRBJ1-1, with TRBD1 identical over 8 bases. Germline V CDR1 and CDR2: LNHNV, YYDKDF (reference sequence). After removal of 5 bases from V and 9 bases from J, the junction contained 11 bases not matched to a gene. CDR3 size: 14 residues. The whole variable domain, filled in from reference TRBV15 and TRBJ1-1, reads DAMVIQNPRYQVTQFGKPVTLSCSQTLNHNVMYWYQQKSSQAPKLLFHYYDKDFNNEADTPDNFQSRRPNTSFCFLDIRSPGLGDTAMYLCATSGQGTASKAFFGQGTRLTVV.

The chain combines TRBV6-5 with TRBJ2-5; TRBD2 is a possible D gene (6 bases). Deletions cut 6 bases from V and 4 bases from J, with 18 bases between. The CDR3 length is 15 residues. Per the germline V gene, CDR1 is MNHEY and CDR2 is SVGAGI. CDR3 in DNA: TGTGCCAGCAGCTTTGGGGCTAGCGATCTAGAGACCCAGTACTTC. It is translated as CASSFGASDLETQYF.

This clone was seen a few times. The chain uses TRBV4-1 and TRBJ2-3; the match to TRBD2 covers 10 bases. This CDR3 is built from 17 residues. Germline assignment: CDR1 MGHRA and CDR2 YSYEKL. The trim removed 0 bases at V and 4 bases at J, leaving 7 bases unmatched. In DNA, the CDR3 is TGCGCCAGCAGCCAAGATGAAGCGGGGGGGGCGGCAGATACGCAGTATTTT. Its translation: CASSQDEAGGAADTQYF.

The chain joins TRBV18 to TRBJ1-6; D remains ambiguous. CDR1 is KGHSH and CDR2 is LQKENI in the germline V gene. The V end was cut by 3 bases, the J end by 0 bases, with 18 bases between. The CDR3 is 19 amino acids. For the CDR3, the DNA is TGTGCCAGCTCACCCTCAAGGACTACTGACGTCTCCTATAATTCACCCCTCCACTTT. Translating it yields CASSPSRTTDVSYNSPLHF.

The chain uses TRBV4-1 and TRBJ2-7, with 9 bases lining up with TRBD1. The CDR3 has 16 residues. CDR1 and CDR2 (germline): MGHRA, YSYEKL. Trimming cost V 0 bases and J 4 bases; bases outside gene matches: 7. This chain's CDR3 is CASSQDYWDRDYEQYF. The CDR3 region has the DNA TGCGCCAGCAGCCAAGATTATTGGGACAGGGATTACGAGCAGTACTTC.

This clone appeared a few times. V usage is TRBV5-4 and J usage is TRBJ2-3; 8 positions agree with TRBD1. This CDR3 is built from 15 residues. Germline V lookup: CDR1 SGHNT, CDR2 YYREEE (reference sequence). Trimming cost V 2 bases and J 6 bases; bases outside gene matches: 8. The CDR3: CASSLGQGASDTQYF. The DNA of the CDR3 is TGTGCCAGCAGCTTAGGCCAGGGGGCATCCGATACGCAGTATTTT. The whole variable domain, filled in from reference TRBV5-4 and TRBJ2-3, reads ETGVTQSPTHLIKTRGQQVTLRCSSQSGHNTVSWYQQALGQGPQFIFQYYREEENGRGNFPPRFSGLQFPNYSSELNVNALELDDSALYLCASSLGQGASDTQYFGPGTRLTVL.

The chain has TRBV19 and TRBJ1-6, with 7 bases aligning to TRBD1. The CDR3 has 16 residues. The germline V gene encodes CDR1 LNHDA and CDR2 SQIVND (reference sequence). With V trimmed by 4 bases and J by 2 bases, 5 bases remained unmatched. The CDR3 DNA reads TGTGCCAGTAGTAGCTCCGGGACAGCCTATAATTCACCCCTCCACTTT. Translating gives CASSSSGTAYNSPLHF.

The chain recombines TRBV7-8 with TRBJ2-3; tentatively, D is TRBD2 (6 bases). The CDR3 contains 20 residues. Germline CDR1 reads SGHVS; CDR2 reads FQNEAQ. Trimming shortened V by 1 base and J by 0 bases, and 23 bases separated the two germline ends. Written as DNA, the CDR3 is TGTGCCAGCAGCTTAGAAGTGTCAGGTGGGAGGAAAACTAGCACAGATACGCAGTATTTT. This sequence encodes CASSLEVSGGRKTSTDTQYF.

CDR3 in DNA: TGTGCCATCGGTCCCTCCGGTCCGGGACCGACCCCCTACGAGCAGTACTTC. This codes for CAIGPSGPGPTPYEQYF. The chain has TRBV10-3 and TRBJ2-7, with D perhaps matching TRBD1 or TRBD2 (5 bases each). The CDR3 is 17 residues long. Trimming took off 8 bases at V and 2 bases at J, with 25 bases between the two ends. Germline CDR1 ENHRY, CDR2 SYGVKD.

V usage is TRBV19 and J usage is TRBJ2-4; 7 bases are shared with TRBD2. CDR3 length equals 17 residues. CDR1 and CDR2 (germline): LNHDA, SQIVND (reference sequence). Losses at the gene ends were 3 bases for V and 0 bases for J; bases not matched to a gene: 8. This CDR3 reads CASSIGREGLAKNIQYF. In DNA, the CDR3 is TGTGCCAGTAGTATTGGGAGGGAGGGATTAGCCAAAAACATTCAGTACTTC.

The chain is built from TRBV12-3 or TRBV12-4 and TRBJ1-1; D unclear. The CDR3 has 13 amino acids. Trimming pared 2 bases from V and 3 bases from J, leaving 7 bases between. The CDR3 nucleotides read TGTGCCAGCAGTTTACAGAGGGACACTGAAGCTTTCTTT. It specifies CASSLQRDTEAFF.

This clone was observed a few times. This chain uses TRBV10-3 with TRBJ2-3; 8 positions agree with TRBD2. Germline CDR1 is ENHRY and CDR2 is SYGVKD. V lost 6 bases and J lost 3; bases outside the gene matches: 5. The CDR3 extends over 14 amino acids. The CDR3 protein is CAIRFTSGTDTQYF. Here the CDR3 DNA reads TGTGCCATCAGATTCACTAGCGGAACAGATACGCAGTATTTT.

The count of this clone is one. The chain combines TRBV6-4 with TRBJ2-2; 10 bases align to TRBD1. Germline CDR1 reads MRHNA; CDR2 reads SNTAGT. The CDR3 is 14 residues long. With V trimmed by 7 bases and J by 7 bases, 6 bases remained unmatched. CDR3 nucleotide sequence: TGTGCCAGCAAAGGACAGGGGGAAGGCGGGGAGCTGTTTTTT. This encodes CASKGQGEGGELFF.

This chain joins TRBV14 and TRBJ2-3; 7 bases are a match to TRBD1. V shed 4 bases and J 0 bases; nucleotides not matched to a gene: 4. Looked up from germline, CDR1 is SGHDN and CDR2 is FVKESK. The CDR3 loop spans 15 amino acids. The CDR3 reads CASSPTGVSTDTQYF. The DNA for the CDR3 is TGTGCCAGCAGCCCTACAGGGGTCAGCACAGATACGCAGTATTTT.

This chain joins TRBV7-2 and TRBJ2-1; D perhaps matches TRBD2 (5 bases). V lost 5 bases and J lost 0, with 14 bases in between. The CDR3 contains 16 residues. CDR1 and CDR2 from the germline V gene are SGHTA and FQGNSA. The CDR3 spells CASSPVIGSSYNEQFF. The CDR3 region has the DNA TGTGCCAGCAGCCCCGTAATTGGGAGCTCCTACAATGAGCAGTTCTTC.

The gene calls are TRBV3-1 (or the pseudogene TRBV3-2) and TRBJ1-2; TRBD1 agrees at 8 bases. Germline V gives CDR1 LGHDT, CDR2 YNNKEL (reference sequence). This CDR3 spans 15 amino acids. Germline trimming cut 3 bases from V and 2 bases from J; bases unmatched to any gene: 5. The CDR3 sequence: CASSQTGAGNYGYTF. CDR3 DNA sequence: TGTGCCAGCAGCCAGACAGGGGCTGGAAACTATGGCTACACCTTC.

This chain uses TRBV28 with TRBJ1-4; 8 bases line up with TRBD1. The V gene end was trimmed by 5 bases and the J gene end by 8 bases; junction bases not matched to a gene: 10. The CDR3 is 15 residues long. From germline, CDR1 is MDHEN and CDR2 SYDVKM. The CDR3 reads CASSNDPGGWEKLFF. The CDR3 DNA reads TGTGCCAGCAGTAACGACCCAGGGGGCTGGGAAAAACTGTTTTTT.

V is TRBV4-1 and J is TRBJ2-2, with D perhaps being TRBD1 or TRBD2 (5 bases each). In germline, CDR1 is MGHRA, CDR2 YSYEKL. The CDR3 extends over 19 amino acids. Trimming removed 1 base from V and 0 bases from J, with 18 bases in between. CDR3 DNA: TGCGCCAGCAGCCAAGGATTCCTGGGACCATCCTCGAACACCGGGGAGCTGTTTTTT. Protein product: CASSQGFLGPSSNTGELFF.

The chain is built from TRBV29-1 and TRBJ2-4; D perhaps matches TRBD2 (6 bases). Trimming pared 4 bases from V and 4 bases from J, leaving 14 bases between. This CDR3 contains 14 residues. CDR1 and CDR2 from the germline V gene are SQVTM and ANQGSEA. CDR3 in DNA: TGCAGCGTTGTCGGGGGTAAGGGAAAAAACATTCAGTACTTC. It encodes CSVVGGKGKNIQYF.

The chain has TRBV29-1 and TRBJ1-2, with D perhaps matching TRBD1 (5 bases). Germline V gene data show CDR1 as SQVTM and CDR2 as ANQGSEA. Trimming took 6 bases from V and 1 from J, leaving 21 bases between them. The CDR3 extends over 16 amino acids. The CDR3 bases are TGCAGCGTGGGGCGCCAGAAGGAGGACTTTAACTATGGCTACACCTTC. Translating gives CSVGRQKEDFNYGYTF.